Listed below are T cell receptor beta chains from one sample, sequenced in a study of human versus mouse CDR3 diversity and MHC coevolution. Generated by immunoSEQ multiplex PCR, the TCRdb table keeps only in-frame clones and is missing some. The sample has about 83,000 clones, 85% to 95% seen once. The specimen sequenced was naive CD4+ T cells from blood. The origin of the receptors is a person aged 30-70 years in good health. Both conserved end residues are part of each CDR3. The D gene is left open where the match is weak. Size values are once, few and many counts, or a class for expanded clones, and some rows have none.

TRBV30	-	-	TRBJ1-1	TGTGCCTGGAGTGTACAGGGCAGGGGTGAGAACACTGAAGCTTTCTTT	CAWSVQGRGENTEAFF
TRBV5-1	once	TRBD1	TRBJ1-4	TGCGCCAGCAGCTTGGTCGGGACAGGCAACAGCGATGAAAAACTGTTTTTT	CASSLVGTGNSDEKLFF
TRBV11-2	-	TRBD2	TRBJ2-7	TGTGCCAGCAGCTTCCCGACTAGCTCGAACGAGCAGTACTTC	CASSFPTSSNEQYF
TRBV2	-	TRBD2	TRBJ2-2	TGTGCCAGCTCCCGACTAGCGGCCGGGGAGCTGTTTTTT	CASSRLAAGELFF
TRBV11-2	-	TRBD2	TRBJ2-1	TGTGCCAGCAGCTTAGAGCGCGGGACTAGTTCGGATAAGGTTGAGCAGTTCTTC	CASSLERGTSSDKVEQFF
TRBV9	-	TRBD2	TRBJ2-1	TGTGCCAGCAGCGTAGGGGTAGCGGGGGGGCCCAATGAGCAGTTCTTC	CASSVGVAGGPNEQFF
TRBV23-1	-	-	TRBJ1-4	TGCGCCAGCCGCTCCCGGGGGGAGCGTCGAGACAATGAAAAACTGTTTTTT	CASRSRGERRDNEKLFF
TRBV30	-	TRBD1	TRBJ2-7	TGTGCCTGGCGGGGGAGGGGGGACAGGGGATTCCTCGAGCAGTACTTC	CAWRGRGDRGFLEQYF
TRBV5-4	-	TRBD2	TRBJ2-2	TGTGCCAGCAGCTTGCCTAGCGGGGGGGCCAGTACCGGGGAGCTGTTTTTT	CASSLPSGGASTGELFF
TRBV9	-	-	TRBJ1-4	TGTGCCAGCAGCGGGCCGGGGACTAATGAAAAACTGTTTTTT	CASSGPGTNEKLFF
TRBV28	-	-	TRBJ1-5	TGTGCCAGCAGACCTCGGGCAGGGCACAGCAATCAGCCCCAGCATTTT	CASRPRAGHSNQPQHF
TRBV5-1	-	TRBD2	TRBJ2-3	TGCGCCAGCAGCGAATTCGGGGGGTTAGGAGATACGCAGTATTTT	CASSEFGGLGDTQYF
TRBV5-1	-	-	TRBJ1-3	TGCGCCAGCAGCACGGATGGACTCAGGACGGCAAACACCATATATTTT	CASSTDGLRTANTIYF
TRBV4-2	-	-	TRBJ2-7	TGTGCCAGCAGCCAACAGGCAGGGCCCCACTACGAGCAGTACTTC	CASSQQAGPHYEQYF
TRBV30	once	TRBD2	TRBJ2-1	TGTGCCTGGAGCCCTGGACTAGCGCGCAGCAATGAGCAGTTCTTC	CAWSPGLARSNEQFF
TRBV5-1	-	TRBD2	TRBJ2-1	TGCGCCAGCAGCCCCCGCGCGGGAGGGCCGGGGAATGAGCAGTTCTTC	CASSPRAGGPGNEQFF
TRBV28	-	-	TRBJ1-1	TGTGCCAGCAGTTGGACAGTGAACACTGAAGCTTTCTTT	CASSWTVNTEAFF
TRBV19	-	-	TRBJ2-7	TGTGCCAGCAGTTTGACCGGACTGATCTACGAGCAGTACTTC	CASSLTGLIYEQYF
TRBV5-1	-	TRBD1	TRBJ1-1	TGCGCCAGCAGCTCTGGACAGGGGATCCAAGCTTTCTTT	CASSSGQGIQAFF
TRBV19	-	-	TRBJ1-2	TGTGCCAGTACCTCCGACGGGTGGGACTATGGCTACACCTTC	CASTSDGWDYGYTF
TRBV27	-	-	TRBJ1-2	TGTGCCAGCAGTCTAACCAGGGAAGTAATTTATGGCTACACCTTC	CASSLTREVIYGYTF
TRBV6-1	-	TRBD2	TRBJ2-5	TGTGCCAGCGAACGAGGGACTAGCGTGGGAGAGACCCAGTACTTC	CASERGTSVGETQYF
TRBV18	-	-	TRBJ1-4	TGTGCCAGCTCATTCGTCGGGGATGAAAAACTGTTTTTT	CASSFVGDEKLFF
TRBV30	-	-	TRBJ1-1	TGTGCCTGGAGTGCTTCCCTGAACACTGAAGCTTTCTTT	CAWSASLNTEAFF
TRBV6-5	-	-	TRBJ2-1	TGTGCCAGCAGTTACTCCCGGAGGGATGAGCAGTTCTTC	CASSYSRRDEQFF
TRBV4-1	-	-	TRBJ1-2	TGCGCCAGCAGCCAAGGACAGGTAAACTATGGCTACACCTTC	CASSQGQVNYGYTF
TRBV29-1	-	TRBD1	TRBJ1-2	TGCAGCGTAGAAGACAGGGAAAACTATGGCTACACCTTC	CSVEDRENYGYTF
TRBV10-1	-	-	TRBJ2-5	TGCGCCAGCAGTCCCGGTTTGATGGAGACCCAGTACTTC	CASSPGLMETQYF
TRBV7-6	-	TRBD1	TRBJ1-1	TGTGCCAGCAGCCTGGGACAGGGGAACATTGAAGCTTTCTTT	CASSLGQGNIEAFF
TRBV15	-	TRBD2	TRBJ2-3	TGTGCCACCAGCAGGGGGACTAGCGGGGGGGCGGGCACAGATACGCAGTATTTT	CATSRGTSGGAGTDTQYF
TRBV7-9	-	TRBD1	TRBJ2-7	TGTGCCAGCAGCCAGATGGGGACAGGGGGCGAGTTTCAGTACTTC	CASSQMGTGGEFQYF
TRBV5-1	-	-	TRBJ1-1	TGCGCCAGCAGCTTGGCCGGGGGTAACACTGAAGCTTTCTTT	CASSLAGGNTEAFF
TRBV11-2	-	TRBD2	TRBJ2-7	TGTGCCAGCAGCCCATGGGGCGGGGGGCGAGTTTACGAGCAGTACTTC	CASSPWGGGRVYEQYF
TRBV2	-	TRBD1	TRBJ1-5	TGTGCCAGCAGTGACCTAGGGACAGAAAATCAGCCCCAGCATTTT	CASSDLGTENQPQHF
TRBV18	-	TRBD2	TRBJ2-5	TGTGCCAGCTCACCAGGAACCGGACTAGCAGGCGAGACCCAGTACTTC	CASSPGTGLAGETQYF
TRBV7-3	-	-	TRBJ2-1	TGTGCCAGCAGCTTAACAGGGGCCCATGAGCAGTTCTTC	CASSLTGAHEQFF
TRBV27	-	-	TRBJ2-7	TGTGCCAGCAGTTTATTGCCCCCGGGAGCAGCAGTTTCCTACGAGCAGTACTTC	CASSLLPPGAAVSYEQYF
TRBV10-3	-	-	TRBJ2-6	TGTGCCATCAGTGAGGGGCCGCACTCTGGGGCCAACGTCCTGACTTTC	CAISEGPHSGANVLTF
TRBV2	-	TRBD1	TRBJ1-2	TGTGCCAGCAGGATCGGGACAGCCATCGGTGGCTACACCTTC	CASRIGTAIGGYTF
TRBV11-2	-	-	TRBJ2-5	TGTGCCAGCAGCCCACAGGGCAGGAAGACCCAGTACTTC	CASSPQGRKTQYF
TRBV14	-	-	TRBJ1-1	TGTGCCAGCAGCCAAGTGAGCATTGGGGCGACCTACTTCACTGAAGCTTTCTTT	CASSQVSIGATYFTEAFF
TRBV19	few	-	TRBJ1-3	TGTGCCAGTAGTATAGCAGCTAGCGGCCGCGGAAACACCATATATTTT	CASSIAASGRGNTIYF
TRBV6-1	-	TRBD1	TRBJ2-7	TGTGCCAGCAGTGGAAGGGGACAGGGCCCCTCGGAGCAGTACTTC	CASSGRGQGPSEQYF
TRBV29-1	-	-	TRBJ1-1	TGCAGCGTTGAAGGGAGGCAATACACTGAAGCTTTCTTT	CSVEGRQYTEAFF